The rows below give T cell receptor beta chains drawn from one sample of a study of cytomegalovirus exposure and HLA in healthy donors. The protocol was immunoSEQ multiplex PCR, while the TCRdb copy is restricted to in-frame clones and leaves out a portion. The repertoire holds 150,000 to 160,000 clones, with 65% to 75% as singletons. Sequenced: PBMCs. The receptors derive from a man aged 18-30 years in good health and CMV-seronegative. Both conserved end residues are part of each CDR3. Fields, in order: V gene, clone size, D gene, J gene, CDR3 DNA, CDR3 protein. D genes are given only for firm matches. Expanded clones are given a class, and other clones once, few, many or no size at all.

TRBV7-9	NA	NA	TRBJ1-5	TGTGCCAGCAGCTTAGTAGGCAGTAGTCGGGTGGGTCAGCCCCAGCATTTT	CASSLVGSSRVGQPQHF
TRBV5-1	NA	NA	TRBJ2-7	TGCGCCAGCAGCTTGGCTCCCACAGACTACGAGCAGTACTTC	CASSLAPTDYEQYF
TRBV5-1	NA	TRBD1	TRBJ2-1	TGCGCCAGCAGCCCCTCGGGGCCAGGGGGCCATGAGCAGTTCTTC	CASSPSGPGGHEQFF
TRBV5-1	few	NA	TRBJ1-5	TGCGCCAGCAGCTTAGGCGGAGATAGCAATCAGCCCCAGCATTTT	CASSLGGDSNQPQHF
TRBV2	NA	TRBD1	TRBJ2-1	TGTGCCAGCCGGAGGCAGGGGGCGAGGAATGAGCAGTTCTTC	CASRRQGARNEQFF
TRBV7-8	NA	NA	TRBJ2-7	TGTGCCAGCAGCTTAGTGGGGGACACAGCCTACGAGCAGTACTTC	CASSLVGDTAYEQYF
TRBV27	once	TRBD1	TRBJ1-4	TGTGCCAGCAGTTTACACAGGGGACTGATAAAGGAAAAACTGTTTTTT	CASSLHRGLIKEKLFF
TRBV5-1	NA	NA	TRBJ2-5	TGCGCCAGCAGCTTCCAGGCCCAAGAGACCCAGTACTTC	CASSFQAQETQYF
TRBV7-6	NA	NA	TRBJ1-1	TGTGCCAGCAGCCTAGGGGGGGGACCAACACTGGAAGCTTTCTTT	CASSLGGGPTLEAFF
TRBV5-1	NA	TRBD1	TRBJ2-7	TGCGCCAGCAGCTTGGTACAGGGGAACCCCTACGAGCAGTACTTC	CASSLVQGNPYEQYF
TRBV6-5	NA	TRBD1	TRBJ1-1	TGTGCCAGCAGTTATGGGCAGGGGGCGATGGCTTTCTTT	CASSYGQGAMAFF